This TCR beta chain was sequenced for a study of CD8+CD57+ T cells in acquired aplastic anemia. About the study: Average DNA yield from sorted CD4+ and CD8+ cells was around 3 ug. Broader study findings: There were fewer than 35 CD8+ CDR3 sequences that occurred in both patients and controls.

Trimming cost V 5 bases and J 5 bases; bases outside gene matches: 11. Germline V CDR1 and CDR2: MNHEY, SVGAGI. This CDR3 comprises 16 residues. In patients chosen for sequencing, flow cytometry had shown CD8+CD57+ cell expansion. Patients had undergone no therapy by the time their blood was sampled. At least ten counts were recorded for this clonotype. What it binds is unknown. Profiles of TCR beta VDJ and CDR3 were generated from a genomic DNA template. Each CDR3 protein gets one entry after TCRdb re-called the reads with MiXCR. This table holds approximately 300,000 distinct CDR3 sequences, approximately 60% found once.

The chain uses TRBV6-5 and TRBJ2-5, with 10 bases identical to TRBD2. The TCR was taken from a human donor with aplastic anemia. Sequenced sample: sorted CD4+, CD8+, or CD8+CD57+ T cells (not recorded which) from PBMCs. CDR3 sequence: CASSPTLSGGGETQYF. CDR3 coding DNA: TGTGCCAGCAGTCCCACCCTAAGCGGGGGGGGGGAGACCCAGTACTTC.